This T cell receptor (beta chain) was retrieved from a study of blood T cells in healthy people across ages. Study-wide results and caveats: PBMCs were not sorted, which prevented a conclusive comparison of naive versus antigen-experienced cells. Across the age range, TCR beta diversity per million T cells fell in a roughly linear way.

The germline gives CDR1 SGHNT, CDR2 YENEEA. Trimming shortened V by 1 base and J by 4 bases, and 12 bases separated the two germline ends. This CDR3 has 15 residues. On this clonotype itself: Its antigen remains unidentified.

With a J-beta primer mix and a sample-barcoded 5' primer, a second PCR ran about 7 to 12 cycles. TCRdb re-derived calls from the 5' RACE reads in MiXCR, one entry per CDR3 protein. The sample holds approximately 1,700,000 distinct CDR3 sequences, approximately 39% seen once. J is TRBJ2-3 and V is TRBV11-3; a possible D gene is TRBD2 (6 bases). Sequencing input: blood. This clonotype was sampled from a human donor in good health. The CDR3 region has the DNA TGTGCCAGCAGCTTAGGCACTAGCTACGCAGATACGCAGTATTTT. Its protein product is CASSLGTSYADTQYF.